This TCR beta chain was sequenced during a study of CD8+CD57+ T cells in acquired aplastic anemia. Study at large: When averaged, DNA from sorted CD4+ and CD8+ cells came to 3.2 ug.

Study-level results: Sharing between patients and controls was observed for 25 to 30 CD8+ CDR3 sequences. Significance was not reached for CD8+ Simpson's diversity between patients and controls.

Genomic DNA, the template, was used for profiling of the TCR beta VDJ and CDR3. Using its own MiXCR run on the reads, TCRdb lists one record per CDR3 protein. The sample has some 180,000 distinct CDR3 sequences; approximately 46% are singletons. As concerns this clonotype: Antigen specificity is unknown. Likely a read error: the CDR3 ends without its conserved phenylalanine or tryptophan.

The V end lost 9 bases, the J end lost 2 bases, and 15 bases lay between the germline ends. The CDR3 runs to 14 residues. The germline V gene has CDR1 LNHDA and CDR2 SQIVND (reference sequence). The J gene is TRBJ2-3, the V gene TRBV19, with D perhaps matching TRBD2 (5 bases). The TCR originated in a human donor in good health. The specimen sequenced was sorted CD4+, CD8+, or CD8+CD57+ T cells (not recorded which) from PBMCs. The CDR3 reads CASSPSGITDTQYL. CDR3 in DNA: TGTGCCAGCAGTCCCAGCGGAATCACAGATACGCAGTATCTT.